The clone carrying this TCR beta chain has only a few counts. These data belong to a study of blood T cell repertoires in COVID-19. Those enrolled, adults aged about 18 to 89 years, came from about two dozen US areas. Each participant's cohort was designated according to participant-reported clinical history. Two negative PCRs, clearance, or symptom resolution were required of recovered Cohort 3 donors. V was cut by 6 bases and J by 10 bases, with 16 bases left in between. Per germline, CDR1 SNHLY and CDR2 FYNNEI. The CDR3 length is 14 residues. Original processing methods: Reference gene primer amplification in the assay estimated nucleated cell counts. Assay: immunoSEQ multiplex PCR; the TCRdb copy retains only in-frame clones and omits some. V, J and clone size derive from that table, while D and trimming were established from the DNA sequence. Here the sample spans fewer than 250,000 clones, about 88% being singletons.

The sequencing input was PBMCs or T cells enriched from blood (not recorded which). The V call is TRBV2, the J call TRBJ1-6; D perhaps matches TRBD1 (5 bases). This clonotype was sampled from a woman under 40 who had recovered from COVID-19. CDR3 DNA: TGTGCCAGCAGATCGGGACTCTTCTACTCACCCCTCCACTTT. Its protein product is CASRSGLFYSPLHF.